The subject of this entry is one T cell receptor beta chain. Its antigen is unknown. TCRbeta library preparation incorporated unique molecular identifiers. Using its own MiXCR run on the PCR reads, TCRdb lists one record per CDR3 protein. This table has around 960,000 distinct CDR3 sequences, around 30% appearing once. This sample was included in a study of T-cell reconstitution after alpha-beta-depleted transplantation in children. The study, taken as a whole, reports: Surviving recipient T cells and intrathymic progenitors accounted for some patients' high TCRbeta diversity at day 60. One year post-transplant, T-cell counts and diversity were largely derived from T cells produced anew. Expanded graft clones numbering several hundred reportedly gave rise to alpha-beta T cells about two months after transplant.

The CDR3 length is 15 residues. The germline V and J ends were trimmed by 4 bases and 0 bases, with 12 bases remaining between them. The germline V gene has CDR1 SGHRS and CDR2 YFSETQ. This chain joins TRBV5-1 and TRBJ2-3; D ambiguous. The clonotype originates from a boy younger than two who had a stem cell transplant for SCID, so the T cells may come from the graft donor. The sequenced sample was PBMCs, mostly from graft donor cells, obtained 360 days after TCRalphabeta/CD19-depleted stem cell transplant. CDR3 protein: CASSPRLGSTDTQYF. For the CDR3, the DNA is TGCGCCAGCAGCCCGCGTCTGGGGAGCACAGATACGCAGTATTTT.